This entry features one T cell receptor beta chain sequence. The antigen is not known. This entry is derived from a study of T cell responses to AZD1222 COVID-19 vaccine. Study-wide results and limits: Targets within unmutated variant regions were reportedly found for nearly half of spike-specific TCRs. Spike-specific TCR breadth and depth went up after people got two AZD1222 doses. Females made up more of the donors, who were largely white British, and clonal diversity may have come out too low.

Generated by immunoSEQ multiplex PCR, the TCRdb table keeps only in-frame clones and is missing some. The sample consists of around 89,000 clones, approximately 91% of them appearing once. Trimming stripped 1 base from V and 6 bases from J, with 9 bases between. CDR1 and CDR2 (germline): LNHDA, SQIVND (reference sequence). CDR3 size: 13 residues. Combined were second doses at about 4 or about 12 weeks. The V call is TRBV19, the J call TRBJ1-2, with D unclear. The sequence came from an adult who received the AZD1222 COVID-19 vaccine. The sample in question was peripheral blood, obtained 28 days after the second AZD1222 dose. The CDR3 here is CASSIGTKDGYTF. The CDR3 region has the DNA TGTGCCAGTAGTATAGGGACTAAAGATGGCTACACCTTC.